This T cell receptor (beta chain) was sequenced in a study of Ad26.COV2.S vaccination and SARS-CoV-2 variants. Overall study: The vaccine Ad26.COV2.S was put into the muscle once, or twice with 56 days between.

Here immunoSEQ multiplex PCR was the method, and the copy in TCRdb shows in-frame clones only, minus some. The sample records about 480,000 clones, roughly nine tenths being singletons. CDR1 SNHLY and CDR2 FYNNEI come from the germline V gene. V was pared by 10 bases and J by 5 bases, with 15 bases of the junction left unmatched. This CDR3 comprises 15 residues. Regarding treatment: roughly 19 received Ad26.COV2.S at low or high dose, single or two shots; several received placebo; per-sample allocation not given. Sampling occurred on day 63 after the first vaccine or placebo injection. An Ad26 vector expressing Wuhan-strain SARS-CoV-2 spike served as the vaccine.

The chain links TRBV2 to TRBJ1-1; TRBD1 matches at 8 bases. This sequence was found in a person between 18 and 65 years old who received the Ad26.COV2.S COVID-19 vaccine or a placebo. This specimen consisted of peripheral blood, obtained in a trial of Ad26.COV2.S vaccine versus placebo. The chain's CDR3 is CATRTGSGKGTEAFF. The DNA for the CDR3 is TGTGCCACACGGACAGGGAGTGGGAAGGGGACTGAAGCTTTCTTT.